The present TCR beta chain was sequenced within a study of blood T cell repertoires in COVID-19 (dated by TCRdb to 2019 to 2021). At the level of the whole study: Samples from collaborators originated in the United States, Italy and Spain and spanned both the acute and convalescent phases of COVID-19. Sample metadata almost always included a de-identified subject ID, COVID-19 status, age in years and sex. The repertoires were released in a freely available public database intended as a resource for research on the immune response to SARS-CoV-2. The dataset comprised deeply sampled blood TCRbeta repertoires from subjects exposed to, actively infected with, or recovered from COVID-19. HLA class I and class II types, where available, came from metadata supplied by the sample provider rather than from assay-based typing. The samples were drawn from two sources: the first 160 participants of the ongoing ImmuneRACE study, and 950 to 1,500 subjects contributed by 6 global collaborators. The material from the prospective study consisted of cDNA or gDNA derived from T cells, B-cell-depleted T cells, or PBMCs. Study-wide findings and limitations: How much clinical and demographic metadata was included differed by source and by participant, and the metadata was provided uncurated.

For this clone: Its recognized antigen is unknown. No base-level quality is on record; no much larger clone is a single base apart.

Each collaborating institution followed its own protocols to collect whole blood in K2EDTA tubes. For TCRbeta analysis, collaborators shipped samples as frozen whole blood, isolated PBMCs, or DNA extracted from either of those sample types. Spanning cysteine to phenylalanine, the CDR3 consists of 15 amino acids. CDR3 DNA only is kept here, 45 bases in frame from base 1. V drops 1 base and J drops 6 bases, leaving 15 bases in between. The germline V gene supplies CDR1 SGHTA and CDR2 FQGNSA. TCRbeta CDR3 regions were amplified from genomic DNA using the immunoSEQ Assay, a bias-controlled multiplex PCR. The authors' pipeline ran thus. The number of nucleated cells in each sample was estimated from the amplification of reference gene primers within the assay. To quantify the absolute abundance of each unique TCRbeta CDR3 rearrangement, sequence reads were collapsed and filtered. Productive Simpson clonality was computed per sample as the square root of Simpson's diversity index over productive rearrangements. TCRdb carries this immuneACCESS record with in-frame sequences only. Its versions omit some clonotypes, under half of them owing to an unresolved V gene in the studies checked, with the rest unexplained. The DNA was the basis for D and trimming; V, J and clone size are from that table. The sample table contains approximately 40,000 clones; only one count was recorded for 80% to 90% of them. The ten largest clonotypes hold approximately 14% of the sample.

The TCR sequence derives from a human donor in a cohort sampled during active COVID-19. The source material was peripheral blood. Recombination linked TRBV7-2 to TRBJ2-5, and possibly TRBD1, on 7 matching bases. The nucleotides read TGTGCCAGCAGCTTAGATGGAGGGGGCACGAAGACCCAGTACTTC. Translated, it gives CASSLDGGGTKTQYF. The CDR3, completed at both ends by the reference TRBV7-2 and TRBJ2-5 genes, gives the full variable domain GAGVSQSPSNKVTEKGKDVELRCDPISGHTALYWYRQSLGQGLEFLIYFQGNSAPDKSGLPSDRFSAERTGGSVSTLTIQRTQQEDSAVYLCASSLDGGGTKTQYFGPGTRLLVL.